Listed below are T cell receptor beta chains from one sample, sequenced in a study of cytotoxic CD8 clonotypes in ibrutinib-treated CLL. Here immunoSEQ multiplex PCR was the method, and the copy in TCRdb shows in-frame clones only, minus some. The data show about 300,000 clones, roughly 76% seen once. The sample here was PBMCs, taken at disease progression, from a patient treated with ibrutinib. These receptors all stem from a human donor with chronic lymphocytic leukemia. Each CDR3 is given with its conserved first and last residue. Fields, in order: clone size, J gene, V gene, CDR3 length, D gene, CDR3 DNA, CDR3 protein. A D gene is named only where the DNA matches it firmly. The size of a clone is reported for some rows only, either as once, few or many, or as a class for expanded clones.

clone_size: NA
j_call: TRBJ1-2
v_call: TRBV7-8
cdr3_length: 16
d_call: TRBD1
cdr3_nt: TGTGCCAGCAGCCCCCTGACAGGGTCCCGTAACTATGGCTACACCTTC
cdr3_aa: CASSPLTGSRNYGYTF

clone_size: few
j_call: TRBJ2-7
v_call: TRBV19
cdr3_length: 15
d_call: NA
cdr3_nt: TGTGCCAGTAGTCGGAACGACCAACCCTCCTACGAGCAGTACTTC
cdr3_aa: CASSRNDQPSYEQYF

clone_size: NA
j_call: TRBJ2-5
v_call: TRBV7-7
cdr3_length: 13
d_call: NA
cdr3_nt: TGTGCCAGCAGCTTGGTTCCATCGGAGACCCAGTACTTC
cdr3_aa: CASSLVPSETQYF

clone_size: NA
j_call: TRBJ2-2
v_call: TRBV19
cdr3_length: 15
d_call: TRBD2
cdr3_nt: TGTGCCAGTAGTATAAGCGGGAGAGTTACCGGGGAGCTGTTTTTT
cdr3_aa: CASSISGRVTGELFF

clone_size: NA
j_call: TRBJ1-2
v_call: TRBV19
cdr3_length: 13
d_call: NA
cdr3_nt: TGTGCCAGTAGTCGTCCGGGGTCCTATGGCTACACCTTC
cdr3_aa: CASSRPGSYGYTF

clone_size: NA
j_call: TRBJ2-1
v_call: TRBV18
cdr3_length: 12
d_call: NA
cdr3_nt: TGTGCCAGCTCACAGCAGGACAATGAGCAGTTCTTC
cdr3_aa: CASSQQDNEQFF

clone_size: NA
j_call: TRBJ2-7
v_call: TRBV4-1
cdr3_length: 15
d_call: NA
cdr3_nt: TGCGCCAGCAGCCCTAAGCTCACGAGCTCCTACGAGCAGTACTTC
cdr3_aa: CASSPKLTSSYEQYF

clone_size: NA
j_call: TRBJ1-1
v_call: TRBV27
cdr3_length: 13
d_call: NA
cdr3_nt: TGTGCCAGCAGCCTCCAGGGGTGGACTGAAGCTTTCTTT
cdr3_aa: CASSLQGWTEAFF

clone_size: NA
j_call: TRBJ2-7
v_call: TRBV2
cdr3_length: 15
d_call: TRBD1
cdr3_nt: TGTGCCAGCCTTAGAAGGGACAGGGGCGGCAACGAGCAGTACTTC
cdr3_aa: CASLRRDRGGNEQYF

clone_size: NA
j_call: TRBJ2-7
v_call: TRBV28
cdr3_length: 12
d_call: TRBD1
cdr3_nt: TGTGCCACCAACAGGGGAAGCAGCGAGCAGTACTTC
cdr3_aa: CATNRGSSEQYF

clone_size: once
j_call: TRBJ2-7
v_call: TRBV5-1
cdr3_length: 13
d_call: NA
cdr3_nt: TGCGCCAGCAGCCCCGGGACACTTTACGAGCAGTACTTC
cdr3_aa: CASSPGTLYEQYF

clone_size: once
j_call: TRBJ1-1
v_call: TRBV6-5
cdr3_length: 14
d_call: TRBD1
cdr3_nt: TGTGCCAGCAGTCATGGACAGGGGGCCACTGAAGCTTTCTTT
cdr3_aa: CASSHGQGATEAFF

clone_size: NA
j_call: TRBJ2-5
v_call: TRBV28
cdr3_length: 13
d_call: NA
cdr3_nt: TGTGCCAGTCTAACACTGGATCGGGAGACCCAGTACTTC
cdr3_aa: CASLTLDRETQYF

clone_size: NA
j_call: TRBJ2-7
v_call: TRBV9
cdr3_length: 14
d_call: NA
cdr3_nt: TGTGCCAGCAGCGTGGGAGAGTGGACCTACGAGCAGTACTTC
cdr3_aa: CASSVGEWTYEQYF

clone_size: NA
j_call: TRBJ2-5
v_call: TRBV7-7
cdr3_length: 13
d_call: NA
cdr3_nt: TGTGCCAGCAGCTTAGGCAGGCAAGAGACCCAGTACTTC
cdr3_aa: CASSLGRQETQYF

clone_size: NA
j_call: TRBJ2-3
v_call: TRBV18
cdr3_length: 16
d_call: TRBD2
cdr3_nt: TGTGCCAGCTCACCGGCTCTAGCGGGCAACACAGATACGCAGTATTTT
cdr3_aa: CASSPALAGNTDTQYF

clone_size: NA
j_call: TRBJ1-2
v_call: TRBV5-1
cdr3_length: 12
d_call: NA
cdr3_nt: TGCGCCAGCAGCTTGGGGTGGGACGGCTACACCTTC
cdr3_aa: CASSLGWDGYTF

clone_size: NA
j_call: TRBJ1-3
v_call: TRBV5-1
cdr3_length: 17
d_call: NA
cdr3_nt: TGCGCCAGCAGCTTAATACCGGAGGGTGTTCCTGGAAACACCATATATTTT
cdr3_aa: CASSLIPEGVPGNTIYF

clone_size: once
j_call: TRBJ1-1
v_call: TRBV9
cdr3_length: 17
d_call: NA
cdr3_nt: TGTGCCAGCAGCCCTCGACAGAGCCACTACATGAACACTGAAGCTTTCTTT
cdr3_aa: CASSPRQSHYMNTEAFF

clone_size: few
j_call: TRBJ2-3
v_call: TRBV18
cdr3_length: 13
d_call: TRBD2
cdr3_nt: TGTGCCAGCTCCCAAGGACTAGTGGATACGCAGTATTTT
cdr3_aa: CASSQGLVDTQYF

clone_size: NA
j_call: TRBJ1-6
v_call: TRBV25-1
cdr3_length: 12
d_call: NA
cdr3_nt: TGTGCCAGGATCGGGGGTAATTCACCCCTCCACTTT
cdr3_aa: CARIGGNSPLHF

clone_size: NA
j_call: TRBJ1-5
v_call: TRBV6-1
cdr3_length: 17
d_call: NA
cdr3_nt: TGTGCCAGCAGTGAAGGAGCATGGGGGAATAGCAATCAGCCCCAGCATTTT
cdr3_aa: CASSEGAWGNSNQPQHF

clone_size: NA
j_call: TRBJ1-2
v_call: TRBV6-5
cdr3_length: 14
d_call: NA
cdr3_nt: TGTGCCAGCAGTTACTCGTTGGGCGACTATGGCTACACCTTC
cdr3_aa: CASSYSLGDYGYTF

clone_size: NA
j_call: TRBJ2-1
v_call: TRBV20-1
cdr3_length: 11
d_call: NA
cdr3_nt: TGCAGTGCTAGAGGTCTTAATGAGCAGTTCTTC
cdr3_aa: CSARGLNEQFF

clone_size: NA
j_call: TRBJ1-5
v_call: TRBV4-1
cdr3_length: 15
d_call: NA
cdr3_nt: TGCGCCAGCAGCCAAGATAGGGGAGTACTGCAGCCCCAGCATTTT
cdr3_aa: CASSQDRGVLQPQHF

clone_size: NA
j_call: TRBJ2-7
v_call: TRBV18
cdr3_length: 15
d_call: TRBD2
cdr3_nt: TGTGCCAGCTCACCTTCTAGCGGGGCGACCTACGAGCAGTACTTC
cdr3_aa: CASSPSSGATYEQYF